The 13 T cell receptor beta chains below come from one sample, sequenced in a study of T cell clonotyping in hematopoietic cell transplantation. Here immunoSEQ multiplex PCR was the method, and the copy in TCRdb shows in-frame clones only, minus some. The table records tens of thousands of clones, about 96% of them present only once. Regarding time point: recipient sample about 28 days before transplant, after cytoreduction. The source was peripheral blood mononuclear cells, collected before stem cell transplant. The origin of the receptors is a woman in her forties or fifties with acute myeloid leukemia. Some clones in this sample may be carry-over from other donors' samples.

The J gene is TRBJ2-7, the V gene TRBV30; no firm D call. CDR1 GTSNPN and CDR2 SVGIG come from the germline V gene (reference sequence). V was trimmed by 1 base and J by 4 bases, leaving 11 bases between them. The CDR3 runs to 13 residues. Here the CDR3 reads CAWSARSSYEQYF. The CDR3 DNA reads TGTGCCTGGAGTGCGAGGTCCTCTTACGAGCAGTACTTC.

The rearrangement uses TRBV30 and TRBJ1-5; 7 nucleotides match TRBD1. The trim removed 3 bases at V and 7 bases at J, leaving 3 bases unmatched. The CDR3 has 12 residues. Per the germline V gene, CDR1 is GTSNPN and CDR2 is SVGIG (reference sequence). CDR3 residues: CAWRQGLQPQHF. DNA of the CDR3: TGTGCCTGGAGACAGGGGCTCCAGCCCCAGCATTTT.

The V call is TRBV5-1, the J call TRBJ2-3; no reliable D call. The ends were cut back, 1 base at V and 0 bases at J, with 6 bases in the middle. Germline V gene sequence: CDR1 SGHRS, CDR2 YFSETQ. This CDR3 region has 14 residues. The CDR3 DNA reads TGCGCCAGCAGCTTGCTACAGAGCACAGATACGCAGTATTTT. Translating gives CASSLLQSTDTQYF.

CDR3 coding DNA: TGCGCCAGCAGCTTACAGGATGAAGCTTTCTTT. Translated: CASSLQDEAFF. This chain connects TRBV5-1 to TRBJ1-1, with a tentative D call TRBD1 (5 bases). V shed 2 bases and J shed 7 bases, with 6 bases lying between them. The CDR3 is made up of 11 amino acids. Looked up from germline, CDR1 is SGHRS and CDR2 is YFSETQ.

The chain employs TRBV20-1 and TRBJ1-1; D is unresolved. The CDR3 has 10 residues. V lost 5 bases to trimming and J lost 7 bases, with 8 bases between them. Germline CDR1 is DFQATT and CDR2 is SNEGSKA (reference sequence). The CDR3 region is CSARLGEAFF. The CDR3 DNA reads TGCAGTGCTCGTCTTGGTGAAGCTTTCTTT.

This clone was seen only once. V gene TRBV30 combines with J gene TRBJ1-5; D is ambiguous. Germline V gene lookup returns CDR1 GTSNPN and CDR2 SVGIG (reference sequence). Trimming left V 0 bases short and J 6 bases short, with 12 bases between. The CDR3 loop spans 14 amino acids. The CDR3 DNA reads TGTGCCTGGAGTGTACAAGGGCTGGGTCAGCCCCAGCATTTT. Translated: CAWSVQGLGQPQHF.

The chain combines TRBV2 with TRBJ1-4; tentatively, D is TRBD1 (6 bases). This CDR3 region has 15 residues. Trimming removed 7 bases from V and 0 bases from J, with 12 bases in between. Germline CDR1 is SNHLY and CDR2 is FYNNEI. The CDR3 DNA reads as TGTGCCAGCACCAGGTACAGGGCAACTAATGAAAAACTGTTTTTT. Its translation: CASTRYRATNEKLFF.

This clone showed up just once. The chain is built from TRBV7-8 and TRBJ1-5; D perhaps matches TRBD1 (6 bases). Germline values: CDR1 SGHVS, CDR2 FQNEAQ. This CDR3 contains 16 residues. The V and J ends lost 1 base and 6 bases respectively, with 16 bases between them. The CDR3 is CASSLDNRVLGQPQHF. In nucleotides, the CDR3 is TGTGCCAGCAGCTTAGACAACAGGGTTCTCGGTCAGCCCCAGCATTTT.

V gene TRBV6-4 combines with J gene TRBJ1-1; tentatively, D is TRBD1 (5 bases). The CDR3 contains 13 residues. Germline V gene sequence: CDR1 MRHNA, CDR2 SNTAGT. V was trimmed by 3 bases and J by 5 bases, leaving 10 bases between them. The CDR3 region is CASSEEGRTEAFF. For the CDR3, the DNA is TGTGCCAGCAGTGAGGAGGGGAGGACTGAAGCTTTCTTT.

The CDR3 loop reads CASSLRIHEQYF. In DNA, the CDR3 is TGTGCCAGCAGCTTAAGGATCCACGAGCAGTACTTC. The chain is built from TRBV7-2 and TRBJ2-7, with D unresolved. The CDR3 length is 12 residues. The ends were cut back, 2 bases at V and 5 bases at J, with 7 bases in the middle. Germline assignment: CDR1 SGHTA and CDR2 FQGNSA.

The CDR3 sequence: CSVERGVRRDTQYF. CDR3 nucleotide sequence: TGCAGCGTTGAGAGAGGGGTTCGGCGGGATACGCAGTATTTT. The V and J genes are TRBV29-1 and TRBJ2-3; D may correspond to TRBD1 or TRBD2 (5 bases each). Germline loops: CDR1 SQVTM, CDR2 ANQGSEA. V was cut by 3 bases and J by 6 bases, with 16 bases left in between. This CDR3 contains 14 residues.

The chain combines TRBV6-5 with TRBJ1-5; D not resolved. Germline CDR1 reads MNHEY; CDR2 reads SVGAGI. This CDR3 spans 14 amino acids. V was shortened by 2 bases and J by 0 bases, with 5 bases between the two germline ends. CDR3 region: CASSYRSSNQPQHF. Written as DNA, the CDR3 is TGTGCCAGCAGTTACAGATCTAGCAATCAGCCCCAGCATTTT.

This clone is medium-sized in the sample. The chain links TRBV21-1 to TRBJ1-2. TRBV21-1 is described as a pseudogene. This CDR3 is 17 amino acids long. Here the CDR3 reads CASSPNLRPARNYGYTF. CDR3 DNA sequence: TGTGCCAGCAGCCCGAATTTGAGACCGGCCAGAAACTATGGCTACACCTTC.